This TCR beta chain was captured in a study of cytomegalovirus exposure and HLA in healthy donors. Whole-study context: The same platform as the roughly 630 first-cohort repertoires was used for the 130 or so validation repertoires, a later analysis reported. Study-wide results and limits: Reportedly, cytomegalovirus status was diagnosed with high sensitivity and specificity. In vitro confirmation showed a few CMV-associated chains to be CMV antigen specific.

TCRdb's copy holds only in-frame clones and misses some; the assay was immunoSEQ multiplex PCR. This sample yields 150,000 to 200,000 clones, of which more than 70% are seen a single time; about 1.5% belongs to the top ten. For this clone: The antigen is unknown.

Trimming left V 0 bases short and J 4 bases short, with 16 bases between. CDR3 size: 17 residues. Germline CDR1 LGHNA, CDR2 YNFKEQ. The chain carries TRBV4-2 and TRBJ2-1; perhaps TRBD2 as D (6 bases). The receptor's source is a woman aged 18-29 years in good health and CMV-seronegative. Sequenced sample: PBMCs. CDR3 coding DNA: TGTGCCAGCAGCCAAGAAAGAGTCGCGGGGAAGTACAATGAGCAGTTCTTC. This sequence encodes CASSQERVAGKYNEQFF.